This TCR beta chain is from a study of T cell changes during pregnancy in multiple sclerosis. The assay was immunoSEQ multiplex PCR, and TCRdb's table has in-frame clones only and misses some. The profile shows about 77,000 clones, 70% to 90% of them singletons. V was trimmed by 2 bases and J by 5 bases, leaving 14 bases between them. CDR3 length: 15 amino acids. Germline assignment: CDR1 MNHEY and CDR2 SVGAGI. The TCR sequence derives from a female donor with multiple sclerosis, enrolled in a pregnancy study. The sequencing here drew on peripheral blood, taken before pregnancy. This rearrangement joins TRBV6-5 to TRBJ2-3; a possible D gene is TRBD1 (6 bases). The CDR3 region is CASSYKGVAGDTQYF. The CDR3, as DNA: TGTGCCAGCAGTTACAAGGGGGTTGCGGGAGATACGCAGTATTTT.